One and the same sample provided the 31 T cell receptor beta chains below, sequenced in a study of blood T cells in healthy people across ages. A second 7 to 11 cycle PCR used barcoded and J-beta primers. TCRdb fed the 5' RACE reads into MiXCR, producing one record per CDR3 protein. The sample holds about 1.5 million distinct CDR3 sequences, approximately 40% seen once. Sequencing was performed on blood. The origin of the receptors is a woman aged 18-29 years in good health.

J is TRBJ2-1 and V is TRBV11-2, with D possibly TRBD1 on 6 matching bases. Germline V CDR1 and CDR2: SGHAT, FQNNGV. V lost 5 bases and J 9 bases, leaving 14 bases between the germline ends. The CDR3 contains 13 residues. CDR3 sequence (DNA): TGTGCCAGCAGCCCGTTCGGGACACTTGAGCAGTTCTTC. It specifies CASSPFGTLEQFF.

The chain joins TRBV20-1 to TRBJ1-2; tentative D call: TRBD1 (5 bases). The CDR3 spans 14 residues. V was cut by 3 bases and J by 4 bases, with 15 bases left in between. Germline assignment: CDR1 DFQATT and CDR2 SNEGSKA (reference sequence). DNA of the CDR3: TGCAGTGCTAGGCTCCCCGGGGCGAGCTATGGCTACACCTTC. Translation gives CSARLPGASYGYTF.

This clonotype was observed a few times. The CDR3 nucleotides read TGTGCCAGCAGTTTAATGGGACTAGCGGGAGACTACGAGCAGTACTTC. This sequence encodes CASSLMGLAGDYEQYF. The chain joins TRBV28 to TRBJ2-7, with 14 bases that match TRBD2. This CDR3 has 16 amino acids. CDR1 MDHEN and CDR2 SYDVKM come from the germline V gene. The V segment lost 2 bases and the J segment 3 bases; nucleotides outside the gene matches: 3.

This clonotype showed up just a few times. This chain joins TRBV20-1 and TRBJ2-1; TRBD2 might be the D (6 bases). Deletions cut 0 bases from V and 3 bases from J, with 12 bases between. There are 15 residues in the CDR3. Per the germline V gene, CDR1 is DFQATT and CDR2 is SNEGSKA (reference sequence). CDR3 loop: CSARDPGLRYNEQFF. The CDR3 DNA follows: TGCAGTGCTAGAGACCCGGGACTTCGCTACAATGAGCAGTTCTTC.

The rearrangement links TRBV6-1 to TRBJ2-1, with 7 nucleotides matching TRBD1. After removal of 6 bases from V and 8 bases from J, the junction contained 10 bases not matched to a gene. The CDR3 is 14 amino acids. Looked up from germline, CDR1 is MNHNS and CDR2 is SASEGT. The CDR3 DNA reads as TGTGCCAGCAGGGCAGACAGGGTCAGGCATGAGCAGTTCTTC. Its protein is CASRADRVRHEQFF.

This clonotype was seen a handful of times. V usage is TRBV2 and J usage is TRBJ2-1; D uncertain. Germline V gives CDR1 SNHLY, CDR2 FYNNEI. The V gene lost 4 bases and the J gene lost 1 base, with 8 bases spanning the gap. This CDR3 comprises 14 residues. Here the CDR3 reads CASSGGRSYNEQFF. The DNA of the CDR3 is TGTGCCAGCAGTGGGGGTAGGTCCTACAATGAGCAGTTCTTC.

J is TRBJ1-5 and V is TRBV12-5; 7 bases match TRBD1. The V gene end was trimmed by 1 base and the J gene end by 5 bases; junction bases not matched to a gene: 2. The germline CDR1 and CDR2 sequences are LGHNT and FRNRAP. The CDR3 loop spans 14 amino acids. CDR3 region: CASGLGQGDQPQHF. CDR3 nucleotide sequence: TGTGCTAGTGGTTTGGGACAGGGTGATCAGCCCCAGCATTTT.

In its sample, this clonotype was seen many times. The gene calls are TRBV11-2 and TRBJ2-1; unclear D gene. Germline V CDR1 and CDR2: SGHAT, FQNNGV. The CDR3 is made up of 15 amino acids. Trimming stripped 5 bases from V and 0 bases from J, with 11 bases between. CDR3 in DNA: TGTGCCAGCAGCCTCGTTCCAAGCTCCTACAATGAGCAGTTCTTC. It specifies CASSLVPSSYNEQFF. Using reference TRBV11-2 and TRBJ2-1 for the parts outside the CDR3, the full variable domain is EAGVAQSPRYKIIEKRQSVAFWCNPISGHATLYWYQQILGQGPKLLIQFQNNGVVDDSQLPKDRFSAERLKGVDSTLKIQPAKLEDSAVYLCASSLVPSSYNEQFFGPGTRLTVL.

This clonotype has only one observation. The genes are TRBV20-1 and TRBJ2-3; no firm D call. CDR1 and CDR2 from the germline V gene are DFQATT and SNEGSKA (reference sequence). Trimming removed 1 base at V and 2 bases at J, with 7 bases between. The CDR3 length is 13 residues. The CDR3 region is CSARGQDTDTQYF. The CDR3 DNA sequence: TGCAGTGCTAGAGGCCAGGACACAGATACGCAGTATTTT.

This sequence joins TRBV27 and TRBJ2-1, with 14 bases fitting TRBD2. V trimming: 2 bases; J trimming: 6 bases; junction bases outside the gene matches: 3. CDR1 is MNHEY and CDR2 is SMNVEV in the germline V gene (reference sequence). This CDR3 comprises 16 residues. The CDR3 DNA reads TGTGCCAGCAGTTTAAGACTAGCGGGAGGGGGCAATGAGCAGTTCTTC. Amino acid sequence: CASSLRLAGGGNEQFF.

A single count supports this clonotype. One junction end disagrees with the germline gene, perhaps due to a read error. The V and J genes are TRBV18 and TRBJ2-3; no clear D. The CDR3 spans 15 residues. CDR1 is KGHSH and CDR2 is LQKENI in the germline V gene. The DNA for the CDR3 is TGTGCCAGCTCACCACCGGCGAGGTCCACAGATACGCCGTATTTT. Translated: CASSPPARSTDTPYF.

This clonotype was picked up a small number of times. CDR3 residues: CASSENTANTEAFF. The CDR3 DNA reads as TGTGCCAGCAGTGAAAACACGGCGAACACTGAAGCTTTCTTT. This chain links TRBV2 with TRBJ1-1; D is uncertain. CDR1 is SNHLY, CDR2 FYNNEI, per germline. The CDR3 spans 14 residues. The V end was cut by 2 bases, the J end by 1 base, with 8 bases between.

This clonotype has more than one count but fewer than ten. The chain couples TRBV12-3 or TRBV12-4 to TRBJ2-7; TRBD1 matches at 9 bases. V shed 3 bases, J shed 5 bases, and the junction held 5 bases outside the gene matches. CDR3 length: 14 amino acids. The CDR3 sequence is CASSLRTGAHEQYF. In DNA form, the CDR3 reads TGTGCCAGCAGTTTGAGGACAGGGGCCCACGAGCAGTACTTC.

The chain employs TRBV10-3 and TRBJ2-7; D gene unclear. Germline-derived CDR1 and CDR2 are ENHRY and SYGVKD. This CDR3 is 13 amino acids long. V shed 5 bases and J shed 5 bases, with 13 bases lying between them. The CDR3 is CAISSWKVNEQYF. CDR3 bases: TGTGCCATCAGTAGCTGGAAGGTCAACGAGCAGTACTTC.

This clonotype was observed once. The chain carries TRBV5-1 and TRBJ1-2; possibly TRBD1 for D (6 bases). The V and J ends lost 5 bases and 11 bases respectively, with 19 bases between them. Germline V lookup: CDR1 SGHRS, CDR2 YFSETQ. The CDR3 length is 13 residues. The CDR3 loop reads CASSPSSGQLYTF. DNA of the CDR3: TGCGCCAGCAGTCCGAGCTCAGGACAGTTATACACCTTC. Combining the CDR3 with reference TRBV5-1 and TRBJ1-2 gives the whole variable domain KAGVTQTPRYLIKTRGQQVTLSCSPISGHRSVSWYQQTPGQGLQFLFEYFSETQRNKGNFPGRFSGRQFSNSRSEMNVSTLELGDSALYLCASSPSSGQLYTFGSGTRLTVV.

V usage is TRBV12-3 or TRBV12-4 and J usage is TRBJ2-7, with no clear D. The length of the CDR3 is 12 residues. Trimming stripped 3 bases from V and 4 bases from J, with 7 bases between. The CDR3 DNA reads as TGTGCCAGCAGTTTTAGACTTTACGAGCAGTACTTC. Its translation is CASSFRLYEQYF.

The rearrangement links TRBV7-8 to TRBJ1-5; D ambiguous. CDR1 and CDR2 from the germline V gene are SGHVS and FQNEAQ. Between the trimmed V and J ends, which lost 4 bases and 4 bases, there was a span of 29 bases. The CDR3 is 20 residues long. The DNA for the CDR3 is TGTGCCAGCAGCTCCATTCGATTAGCGGTGTGGGCAGAGAATAATCAGCCCCAGCATTTT. Translated: CASSSIRLAVWAENNQPQHF. Filled out from reference TRBV7-8 and TRBJ1-5, the complete variable domain reads GAGVSQSPRYKVAKRGQDVALRCDPISGHVSLFWYQQALGQGPEFLTYFQNEAQLDKSGLPSDRFFAERPEGSVSTLKIQRTQQEDSAVYLCASSSIRLAVWAENNQPQHFGDGTRLSIL.

V and J are TRBV25-1 and TRBJ2-1; weak D call: TRBD2 (6 bases). There are 11 residues in the CDR3. The V gene's germline CDR1 is MGHDK and CDR2 SYGVNS. V was clipped by 8 bases and J by 6 bases, with 8 bases between them. Written as DNA, the CDR3 is TGTGCCAGCGGGGGGAGCAATGAGCAGTTCTTC. Its protein is CASGGSNEQFF.

V gene TRBV5-6 combines with J gene TRBJ2-5; D is perhaps TRBD2 (6 bases). V shed 3 bases and J shed 1 base, with 19 bases lying between them. Germline CDR1 reads SGHDT; CDR2 reads YYEEEE. CDR3 length: 17 residues. In nucleotides, the CDR3 is TGTGCCAGCAGCTGGCAAGAAGGCGGAGGGGCCCAAGAGACCCAGTACTTC. Its translation is CASSWQEGGGAQETQYF.

This clonotype was seen only a few times. J is TRBJ2-7 and V is TRBV27, with TRBD2 matching over 7 bases. This CDR3 has 13 amino acids. V lost 3 bases, J lost 7 bases, and 6 bases stayed unmatched. Germline CDR1 MNHEY, CDR2 SMNVEV (reference sequence). The CDR3 coding sequence is TGTGCCAGCAGTTTCACCCTGGGAGGGGAGCAGTACTTC. Residues: CASSFTLGGEQYF.

V usage is TRBV2 and J usage is TRBJ2-7; a possible D gene is TRBD1 (6 bases). V gave up 6 bases and J gave up 6 bases, with 9 bases separating them. The CDR3 runs to 11 residues. CDR1 is SNHLY and CDR2 is FYNNEI in the germline V gene. As DNA, the CDR3 is TGTGCCAGCAGAACAGGGTTCGAGCAGTACTTC. Encoded protein: CASRTGFEQYF.

This clonotype has just a few counts. The rearrangement uses TRBV18 and TRBJ2-3; D is perhaps TRBD1 (5 bases). The germline gives CDR1 KGHSH, CDR2 LQKENI. Between the trimmed V and J ends, which lost 5 bases and 5 bases, there was a span of 17 bases. There are 15 residues in the CDR3. The CDR3 region is CASSSALKGQDTQYF. CDR3 nucleotides: TGTGCCAGCTCATCGGCCTTAAAGGGGCAAGATACGCAGTATTTT.

In its sample, this clonotype was seen a few times. The chain combines TRBV12-3 or TRBV12-4 with TRBJ2-7; the D is unclear. The CDR3 has 12 residues. V was clipped by 3 bases and J by 6 bases, with 9 bases between them. CDR3 sequence (DNA): TGTGCCAGCAGTTTCCCGGGTACCGAGCAGTACTTC. Protein product: CASSFPGTEQYF.

This clonotype was counted between two and nine times. The V and J genes are TRBV20-1 and TRBJ2-1; 11 bases are shared with TRBD1. Per germline, CDR1 DFQATT and CDR2 SNEGSKA (reference sequence). Trimming removed 6 bases from V and 10 bases from J; junction bases left unmatched: 8. This CDR3 is built from 13 residues. CDR3: CSAVRDRGGEQFF. In DNA form, the CDR3 reads TGCAGTGCAGTACGGGACAGGGGGGGAGAGCAGTTCTTC.

The chain has TRBV3-1 and TRBJ2-3, with TRBD2 identical over 12 bases. From germline, CDR1 is LGHDT and CDR2 YNNKEL (reference sequence). V shed 5 bases, J shed 0 bases, and the junction held 3 bases outside the gene matches. The CDR3 has 16 residues. CDR3 amino acids: CASSTTSGGSTDTQYF. CDR3 DNA: TGTGCCAGCAGCACAACTAGCGGGGGGAGCACAGATACGCAGTATTTT.

This clonotype came up a few times. J is TRBJ2-3 and V is TRBV11-3; 9 bases line up with TRBD1. This CDR3 spans 16 amino acids. The ends lost 4 bases at V and 0 bases at J; junction bases unmatched: 5. CDR1 and CDR2 (germline): SGHNT, YENEEA. The CDR3 DNA reads as TGTGCCAGCAGCTCCGGGACAGGGAGCAGCACAGATACGCAGTATTTT. Protein product: CASSSGTGSSTDTQYF.

In the case of this clonotype: Compared with germline, one end of the junction differs, possibly owing to a read error. The gene calls are TRBV30 and TRBJ2-1; perhaps TRBD1 as D (6 bases). CDR3 length: 15 amino acids. In germline, CDR1 is GTSNPN, CDR2 SVGIG (reference sequence). The CDR3 protein is CTCTGNEKSSDEQFF. CDR3 DNA sequence: TGTACCTGCACAGGGAACGAGAAAAGTAGCGATGAGCAGTTCTTC.

The chain employs TRBV4-2 and TRBJ2-1; 9 positions match TRBD2. The CDR3 loop spans 15 amino acids. The trim removed 1 base at V and 8 bases at J, leaving 6 bases unmatched. Germline CDR1 LGHNA, CDR2 YNFKEQ. The CDR3 loop is CASSQGASGIYEQFF. CDR3 bases: TGTGCCAGCAGCCAAGGGGCTAGCGGGATCTATGAGCAGTTCTTC.

V and J are TRBV27 and TRBJ2-7; 11 bases fit TRBD2. The CDR3 runs to 16 residues. With 6 bases clipped from V and 3 bases from J, the junction kept 10 bases outside the gene matches. Germline values: CDR1 MNHEY, CDR2 SMNVEV (reference sequence). DNA of the CDR3: TGTGCCAGCAGCCTTTCACTAGCGGGGGCGAGCTACGAGCAGTACTTC. Protein: CASSLSLAGASYEQYF.

The V and J genes are TRBV6-5 and TRBJ1-2; no clear D. The germline gives CDR1 MNHEY, CDR2 SVGAGI. Trimming shortened V by 3 bases and J by 4 bases, and 15 bases separated the two germline ends. The CDR3 has 15 amino acids. The CDR3 DNA is TGTGCCAGCAGTTATTCCGAGGGAAGCGGCTATGGCTACACCTTC. Translated, it gives CASSYSEGSGYGYTF.

The rearrangement joins TRBV20-1 to TRBJ2-3; TRBD2 matches at 8 bases. The ends lost 5 bases at V and 0 bases at J; junction bases unmatched: 4. The CDR3 is made up of 14 amino acids. Germline CDR1 reads DFQATT; CDR2 reads SNEGSKA (reference sequence). The CDR3 sequence: CSAARGGSTDTQYF. DNA for the CDR3: TGCAGTGCTGCCCGGGGGGGTAGCACAGATACGCAGTATTTT.